This T cell receptor (delta chain) was obtained from a study of Vδ1+ human thymocytes. General study findings and limits: Bulk data may be misread because of unexpected Vdelta2 sequences. In the thymus, TRG and TRD repertoires looked highly polyclonal with Gaussian CDR3 lengths. Despite high sort purity, around 19% of thymic T cell receptor delta sequences were Vdelta2.

To note about this clone: The antigen is unknown.

After alphabeta T cell depletion, CD3+ Vdelta1+ Vdelta2- thymocytes were sorted. The CDR3 has 21 residues. Trimming pared 4 bases from V and 4 bases from J, leaving 34 bases between. Germline-derived CDR1 and CDR2 are TSWWSYY and QGS. RNA was extracted from the cells and then reverse transcribed. Multiplex PCR used pooled V-gene forward primers and a constant-region reverse primer to amplify CDR3s. With CATT, TCRdb re-called clones from the multiplex PCR reads. The sample includes about 53,000 delta-chain clones, roughly 15% of them seen just once. Sequenced input: Vdelta1+ gamma-delta thymocytes from the thymus. Subset denoted: FACS-sorted CD3+ TCRalphabeta- TCRVdelta1+ TCRVdelta2- thymocytes. The J gene is TRDJ1, the V gene TRDV1; tentatively, D is TRDD2 (9 bases). The clonotype was recovered from a girl under three years old who had congenital heart surgery. The CDR3 DNA follows: TGTGCTCTTGGGGTCCTTCTCCCTTCCTACGAGTACTGGGGGGTTCACGATAAACTCATCTTT. This translates into CALGVLLPSYEYWGVHDKLIF.